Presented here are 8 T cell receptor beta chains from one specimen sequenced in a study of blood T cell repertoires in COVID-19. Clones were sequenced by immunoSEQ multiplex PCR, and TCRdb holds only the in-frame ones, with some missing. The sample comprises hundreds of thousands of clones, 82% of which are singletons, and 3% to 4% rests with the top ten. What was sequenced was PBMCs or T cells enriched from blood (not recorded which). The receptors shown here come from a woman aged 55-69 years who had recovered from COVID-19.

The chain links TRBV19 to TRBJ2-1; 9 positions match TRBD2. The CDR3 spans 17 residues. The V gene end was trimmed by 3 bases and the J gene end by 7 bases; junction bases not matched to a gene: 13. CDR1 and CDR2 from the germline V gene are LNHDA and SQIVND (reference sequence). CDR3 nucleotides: TGTGCCAGTAGTATCGGATCGGGCGGGGGGGCCGTGAATGAGCAGTTCTTC. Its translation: CASSIGSGGGAVNEQFF.

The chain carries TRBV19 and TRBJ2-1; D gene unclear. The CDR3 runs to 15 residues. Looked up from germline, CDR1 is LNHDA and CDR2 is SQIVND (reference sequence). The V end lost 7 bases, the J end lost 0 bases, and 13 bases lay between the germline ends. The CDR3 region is CASKERLSSYNEQFF. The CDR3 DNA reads TGTGCCAGTAAGGAGCGATTAAGCTCCTACAATGAGCAGTTCTTC.

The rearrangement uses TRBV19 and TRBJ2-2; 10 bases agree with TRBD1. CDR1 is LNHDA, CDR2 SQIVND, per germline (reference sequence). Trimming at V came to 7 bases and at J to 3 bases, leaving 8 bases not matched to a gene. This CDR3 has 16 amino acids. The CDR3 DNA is TGTGCCAGTAAAACTAGACAGGGGGCTTACACCGGGGAGCTGTTTTTT. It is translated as CASKTRQGAYTGELFF.

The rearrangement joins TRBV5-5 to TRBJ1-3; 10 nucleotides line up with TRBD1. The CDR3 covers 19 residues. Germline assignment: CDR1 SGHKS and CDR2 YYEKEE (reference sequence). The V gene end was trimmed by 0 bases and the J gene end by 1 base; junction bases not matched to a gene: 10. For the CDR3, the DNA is TGTGCCAGCAGCTTGGAATGGGACAGGGGAGTAAGGTCTGGAAACACCATATATTTT. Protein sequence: CASSLEWDRGVRSGNTIYF.

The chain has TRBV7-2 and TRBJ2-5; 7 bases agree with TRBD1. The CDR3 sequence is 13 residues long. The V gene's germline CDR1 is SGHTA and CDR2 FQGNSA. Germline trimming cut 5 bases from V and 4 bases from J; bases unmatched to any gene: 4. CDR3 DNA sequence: TGTGCCAGCAGCCGGGACAGAGGAGAGACCCAGTACTTC. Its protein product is CASSRDRGETQYF.

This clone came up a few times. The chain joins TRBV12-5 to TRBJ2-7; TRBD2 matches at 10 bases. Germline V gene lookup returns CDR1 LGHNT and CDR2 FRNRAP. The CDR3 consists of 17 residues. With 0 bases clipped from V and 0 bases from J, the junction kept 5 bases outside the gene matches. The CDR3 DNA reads TGTGCTAGTGGTTTGGTACTGCTAGCGGGAGACTCCTACGAGCAGTACTTC. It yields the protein CASGLVLLAGDSYEQYF. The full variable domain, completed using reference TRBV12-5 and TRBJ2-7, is DARVTQTPRHKVTEMGQEVTMRCQPILGHNTVFWYRQTMMQGLELLAYFRNRAPLDDSGMPKDRFSAEMPDATLATLKIQPSEPRDSAVYFCASGLVLLAGDSYEQYFGPGTRLTVT.

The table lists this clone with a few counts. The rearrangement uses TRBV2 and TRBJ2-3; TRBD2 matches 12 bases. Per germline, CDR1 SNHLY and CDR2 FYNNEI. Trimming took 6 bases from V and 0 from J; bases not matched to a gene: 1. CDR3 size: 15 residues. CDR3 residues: CASSGLAGSTDTQYF. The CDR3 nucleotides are TGTGCCAGCAGCGGACTAGCGGGGAGCACAGATACGCAGTATTTT.

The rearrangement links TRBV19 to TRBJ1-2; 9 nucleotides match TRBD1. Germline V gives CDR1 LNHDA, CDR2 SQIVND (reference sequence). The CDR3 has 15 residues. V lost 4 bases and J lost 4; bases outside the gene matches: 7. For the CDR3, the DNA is TGTGCCAGTAGTACTAAACAGGGGGCCCTCTATGGCTACACCTTC. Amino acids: CASSTKQGALYGYTF.